Below, 14 T cell receptor beta chains from the same sample are listed, as sequenced in a study of blood T cells in healthy people across ages (dated by TCRdb to between 2015 and 2016). The library was built by means of 5' RACE. Reads for this sample came from an Illumina HiSeq 2500. The second PCR ran for about 7 to 11 cycles and used a J-beta primer mix along with a sample-barcoded 5' primer. TCRdb ran its own pipeline on the public reads, namely fastp trimming at Q25 and MiXCR clone calling, and kept in-frame beta chains. Under each unique CDR3 protein, matching rows form one entry showing the most common genes and DNA. This sample holds 1.4 million to 1.5 million distinct CDR3 sequences; 42% were observed only once. Jointly, the top ten make up 7.9% of the sample. The sequencing input was blood. The receptors originated from a woman aged 18 to 35 in good health.

The chain employs TRBV28 and TRBJ1-1; no definite D call. CDR3 length equals 9 residues. Per germline, CDR1 MDHEN and CDR2 SYDVKM. The V and J ends lost 8 bases and 11 bases respectively, with 9 bases between them. The CDR3 region is CASLRVAFF. The CDR3 DNA sequence: TGTGCCAGCCTCCGGGTCGCTTTCTTT.

The J gene is TRBJ2-1, the V gene TRBV10-3; D possibly corresponds to TRBD2 (5 bases). Germline V gene data show CDR1 as ENHRY and CDR2 as SYGVKD. The V and J ends lost 4 bases and 9 bases respectively, with 13 bases between them. The CDR3 is 13 residues long. CDR3 sequence reads: CAISGGGETEQFF. CDR3 nucleotides: TGTGCCATCAGTGGAGGTGGGGAGACTGAGCAGTTCTTC.

The chain employs TRBV9 and TRBJ1-2; tentatively, D is TRBD1 (6 bases). With 5 bases removed from V and 2 bases from J, the gap between germline ends came to 13 bases. The CDR3 runs 14 residues. Germline-derived CDR1 and CDR2 are SGDLS and YYNGEE. Here the CDR3 DNA reads TGTGCCAGCAGGCGCTGGGACACGAACTATGGCTACACCTTC. It yields the protein CASRRWDTNYGYTF.

This chain links TRBV20-1 with TRBJ2-3; 8 bases are shared with TRBD1. J gave up 5 bases and V 5 bases, and 15 bases lay outside the gene matches. In germline, CDR1 is DFQATT, CDR2 SNEGSKA (reference sequence). The CDR3 extends over 16 amino acids. The CDR3 DNA reads as TGCAGTGCTGGGGGGTACGGGACAGGAGTGGGAGATACGCAGTATTTT. It encodes CSAGGYGTGVGDTQYF.

The rearrangement links TRBV7-9 to TRBJ2-1, with 10 bases matching TRBD2. Germline CDR1 is SEHNR and CDR2 is FQNEAQ (reference sequence). V lost 4 bases, J lost 6 bases, and 9 bases stayed unmatched. The CDR3 covers 16 residues. The CDR3 coding sequence is TGTGCCAGCAGCTCACGTTCTGGGACTAGCGCCAATGAGCAGTTCTTC. Translated, it gives CASSSRSGTSANEQFF.

This clonotype was picked up one time. The rearrangement links TRBV20-1 to TRBJ1-3, with 10 bases fitting TRBD1. With 4 bases clipped from V and 2 bases from J, the junction kept 14 bases outside the gene matches. Germline V gives CDR1 DFQATT, CDR2 SNEGSKA (reference sequence). The CDR3 covers 18 residues. The CDR3 DNA reads TGCAGTGCTACGCGGGGACAGGGGACTTTTTTGGCTGGAAACACCATATATTTT. Residues: CSATRGQGTFLAGNTIYF.

This sequence joins TRBV7-9 and TRBJ2-6, with 10 nucleotides matching TRBD1. The CDR3 has 19 residues. Germline V gene data show CDR1 as SEHNR and CDR2 as FQNEAQ (reference sequence). J gave up 3 bases and V 4 bases, and 12 bases lay outside the gene matches. The CDR3 loop is CASSSTPKTGGGGANVLTF. CDR3 bases: TGTGCCAGCAGCTCAACCCCTAAGACAGGGGGCGGTGGGGCCAACGTCCTGACTTTC.

CDR3 DNA sequence: TGTGCCAGCAGCCAAGAATCATCGGGACTAGCGTCCGGCTACGAGCAGTACTTC. This gives the protein CASSQESSGLASGYEQYF. This chain joins TRBV3-1 and TRBJ2-7; 10 bases match TRBD2. The CDR3 runs to 18 residues. V lost 0 bases to trimming and J lost 3 bases; unmatched junction nucleotides: 11. Looked up from germline, CDR1 is LGHDT and CDR2 is YNNKEL (reference sequence).

This clonotype was seen a few times. The chain links TRBV3-1 to TRBJ2-1; 10 bases map to TRBD2. Unmatched junction bases numbered 11, after V lost 0 bases and J lost 9 bases. The CDR3 contains 17 residues. Germline assignment: CDR1 LGHDT and CDR2 YNNKEL (reference sequence). The CDR3 coding sequence is TGTGCCAGCAGCCAAGACAGCGGGAGGGCCGGGTTGAGTGAGCAGTTCTTC. Its translation: CASSQDSGRAGLSEQFF.

V and J are TRBV2 and TRBJ2-4; D is perhaps TRBD2 (7 bases). This CDR3 is built from 12 residues. The germline gives CDR1 SNHLY, CDR2 FYNNEI. Trimming left V 3 bases short and J 13 bases short, with 13 bases between. CDR3 nucleotides: TGTGCCAGCAGTGAGGGGGCCGGGGGGCAGTACTTC. Translating gives CASSEGAGGQYF.

The chain links TRBV5-1 to TRBJ2-3; 8 bases match TRBD2. The CDR3 is made up of 15 amino acids. The germline V gene has CDR1 SGHRS and CDR2 YFSETQ. The junction had 6 bases not matched to a gene; V was cut back by 4 bases and J by 2 bases. CDR3 region: CASSLSGAYTDTQYF. The CDR3 DNA reads as TGCGCCAGCAGCCTTAGCGGGGCGTACACAGATACGCAGTATTTT.

The V and J genes are TRBV10-3 and TRBJ2-1, with D possibly matching TRBD2 (5 bases). Germline lookup yields CDR1 ENHRY and CDR2 SYGVKD. Trimming took 5 bases from V and 5 from J, leaving 13 bases between them. The CDR3 consists of 14 residues. For the CDR3, the DNA is TGTGCCATCAGTCTGACAAGGCGGGACAATGAGCAGTTCTTC. Protein: CAISLTRRDNEQFF.

The V gene is TRBV29-1, the J gene TRBJ2-1; 8 positions match TRBD2. The CDR3 extends over 14 amino acids. Germline V gene lookup returns CDR1 SQVTM and CDR2 ANQGSEA. V shed 7 bases, J shed 0 bases, and the junction held 5 bases outside the gene matches. The CDR3 sequence is CSAMSGSSYNEQFF. As DNA, the CDR3 is TGCAGCGCGATGAGCGGGAGCTCCTACAATGAGCAGTTCTTC.

The chain joins TRBV5-1 to TRBJ2-5, with a tentative D call TRBD1 (6 bases). The J call may be wrong; the DNA end is better matched by TRBJ2-7. The CDR3 runs 17 residues. Germline CDR1 is SGHRS and CDR2 is YFSETQ. The CDR3, as DNA: TGCGCCAGCAGCTTCGGCCCTTCCGGGACAATCGCCTACGAGCAGTACTTC. Its protein is CASSFGPSGTIAYEQYF.